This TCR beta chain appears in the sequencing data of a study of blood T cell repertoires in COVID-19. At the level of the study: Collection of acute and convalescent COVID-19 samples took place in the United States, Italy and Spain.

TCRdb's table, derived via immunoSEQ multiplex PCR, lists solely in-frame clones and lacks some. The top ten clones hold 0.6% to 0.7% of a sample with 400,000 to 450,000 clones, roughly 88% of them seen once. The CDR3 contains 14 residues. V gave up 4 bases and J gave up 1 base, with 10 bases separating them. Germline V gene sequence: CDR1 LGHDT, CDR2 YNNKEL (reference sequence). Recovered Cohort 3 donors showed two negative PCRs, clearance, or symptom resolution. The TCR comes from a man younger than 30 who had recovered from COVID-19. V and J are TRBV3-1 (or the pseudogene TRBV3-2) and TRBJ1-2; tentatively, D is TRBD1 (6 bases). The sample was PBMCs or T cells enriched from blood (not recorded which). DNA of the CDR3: TGTGCCAGCAGCCGTACAGGGAGTAACTATGGCTACACCTTC. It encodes CASSRTGSNYGYTF.